The source of this T cell receptor (beta chain) is a study of cytomegalovirus exposure and HLA in healthy donors. Both 60 Vbeta primers and 13 Jbeta primers went into the PCR. Method: immunoSEQ multiplex PCR; TCRdb's copy keeps in-frame clones and lacks some. The sample shows hundreds of thousands of clones, over 70% of them seen only once. This CDR3 is built from 12 residues. Germline V gives CDR1 SEHNR, CDR2 FQNEAQ (reference sequence). V was clipped by 2 bases and J by 3 bases, with 4 bases between them. The sequence was obtained from a boy aged 2 to 10 in good health and CMV-seronegative. Specimen: PBMCs. V and J are TRBV7-9 and TRBJ1-2, with D unclear. The CDR3 bases are TGTGCCAGCAGCTTAACAGACTATGGCTACACCTTC. It is translated as CASSLTDYGYTF. Filled out from reference TRBV7-9 and TRBJ1-2, the complete variable domain reads DTGVSQNPRHKITKRGQNVTFRCDPISEHNRLYWYRQTLGQGPEFLTYFQNEAQLEKSRLLSDRFSAERPKGSFSTLEIQRTEQGDSAMYLCASSLTDYGYTFGSGTRLTVV.